This entry lists 28 T cell receptor beta chains sequenced from one sample in a study of read filtering for tumor transcriptome and immune sequencing. From 300 to 450 ng of RNA, a library with molecular barcoded alpha/delta and beta/gamma adaptors was made. Using its own MiXCR run on the reads, TCRdb lists one record per CDR3 protein. The repertoire consists of 90,000 or so distinct CDR3 sequences, with 20% to 25% occurring once and the leading ten covering about an eighth. The sample comprised a population of CD138-negative cells sorted from bone marrow. The receptors were gathered from a donor at least 40 years old with multiple myeloma.

This clonotype was seen more than once but under ten times. The V call is TRBV12-3 or TRBV12-4, the J call TRBJ1-5; tentatively, D is TRBD1 (6 bases). V dropped 5 bases and J dropped 6 bases, with 11 bases sitting between them. This CDR3 comprises 13 residues. The CDR3 DNA reads TGTGCCAGCAGTGCCGGGGGCGGTCAGCCCCAGCATTTT. Protein sequence: CASSAGGGQPQHF.

This clonotype was picked up many times. The CDR3 sequence: CSAPGHNEQFF. The CDR3 nucleotides read TGCAGTGCCCCGGGCCACAATGAGCAGTTCTTC. The rearrangement links TRBV20-1 to TRBJ2-1; D gene uncertain. V gave up 6 bases and J gave up 5 bases, with 8 bases separating them. Germline V lookup: CDR1 DFQATT, CDR2 SNEGSKA (reference sequence). The CDR3 loop spans 11 amino acids.

This clonotype was observed many times. This rearrangement joins TRBV5-1 to TRBJ2-3, with 7 bases matching TRBD1. V lost 2 bases to trimming and J lost 0 bases; unmatched junction nucleotides: 3. The CDR3 totals 15 residues. Germline lookup yields CDR1 SGHRS and CDR2 YFSETQ. In DNA, the CDR3 is TGCGCCAGCAGCTTACAGGGGCCCAGCACAGATACGCAGTATTTT. This sequence encodes CASSLQGPSTDTQYF.

This clonotype was seen repeatedly, ten times or more. V gene TRBV28 combines with J gene TRBJ2-7; D gene ambiguous. The CDR3 loop spans 11 amino acids. CDR1 and CDR2 (germline): MDHEN, SYDVKM. Trimming pared 6 bases from V and 5 bases from J, leaving 8 bases between. This chain's CDR3 is CASSPYDEQYF. The DNA for the CDR3 is TGTGCCAGCAGCCCCTACGACGAGCAGTACTTC.

This clonotype was seen at least ten times. The CDR3 region is CASSPPWQTNTGELFF. In DNA, the CDR3 is TGTGCCAGCAGCCCCCCGTGGCAGACTAACACCGGGGAGCTGTTTTTT. The rearrangement links TRBV3-1 to TRBJ2-2, with unresolved D. CDR1 is LGHDT and CDR2 is YNNKEL in the germline V gene (reference sequence). This CDR3 contains 16 residues. The ends were cut back, 4 bases at V and 2 bases at J, with 14 bases in the middle.

In this sample, this clonotype turned up once. This chain uses TRBV5-1 with TRBJ2-7; D call uncertain. Deletions cut 0 bases from V and 2 bases from J, with 3 bases between. From germline, CDR1 is SGHRS and CDR2 YFSETQ. This CDR3 is built from 12 residues. The chain's CDR3 is CASSLDTYEQYF. CDR3 coding DNA: TGCGCCAGCAGCTTGGACACCTACGAGCAGTACTTC.

This clonotype was seen only a few times. The rearrangement uses TRBV28 and TRBJ2-3; 7 positions agree with TRBD1. Germline lookup yields CDR1 MDHEN and CDR2 SYDVKM. After removal of 1 base from V and 2 bases from J, the junction contained 9 bases not matched to a gene. The CDR3 runs to 17 residues. For the CDR3, the DNA is TGTGCCAGCAGTTTATACGAGGGGGCAATATCCACAGATACGCAGTATTTT. Protein product: CASSLYEGAISTDTQYF.

This clonotype was counted only a few times. This chain links TRBV29-1 with TRBJ2-5; 8 positions agree with TRBD1. CDR3 length equals 14 residues. Germline assignment: CDR1 SQVTM and CDR2 ANQGSEA. Losses at the gene ends were 6 bases for V and 5 bases for J; bases not matched to a gene: 11. The CDR3 DNA reads TGCAGCGTAGCCCCTGGGACAGGAAGGGAGACCCAGTACTTC. This sequence encodes CSVAPGTGRETQYF.

A note on this clonotype: A read error may explain this, as a much larger clone is one base away. The chain has TRBV7-8 and TRBJ2-5; no reliable D call. V lost 1 base and J 6 bases, leaving 15 bases between the germline ends. The CDR3 consists of 15 residues. Germline V gives CDR1 SGHVS, CDR2 FQNEAQ. CDR3 coding DNA: TGTGCCAGCAGCTTAGGCCAGGCCCAGACGAAGACCCAGTACTTC. As protein: CASSLGQAQTKTQYF.

The genes are TRBV19 and TRBJ1-6; possible D gene TRBD1, 5 bases. V was trimmed by 9 bases and J by 7 bases, leaving 19 bases between them. CDR3 length equals 15 residues. Germline V lookup: CDR1 LNHDA, CDR2 SQIVND (reference sequence). The CDR3 nucleotides are TGTGCCAGCTCCGTGACCGGGACGGGAAATTCACCCCTCCACTTT. It is translated as CASSVTGTGNSPLHF. Full variable domain (outside the CDR3, taken from reference TRBV19 and TRBJ1-6): DGGITQSPKYLFRKEGQNVTLSCEQNLNHDAMYWYRQDPGQGLRLIYYSQIVNDFQKGDIAEGYSVSREKKESFPLTVTSAQKNPTAFYLCASSVTGTGNSPLHFGNGTRLTVT.

This clonotype has more than one count but fewer than ten. One end of the junction fails to match germline, which may point to a read error. The gene calls are TRBV5-6 and TRBJ2-7; D uncertain. The CDR3 is 11 residues long. Germline-derived CDR1 and CDR2 are SGHDT and YYEEEE. The CDR3 coding sequence is TGTACCAGCAGCCAGGACGACGAGCAGTACTTC. This encodes CTSSQDDEQYF.

The J gene is TRBJ1-2, the V gene TRBV5-6, with D uncertain. The CDR3 totals 13 residues. Trimming took 2 bases from V and 1 from J, leaving 6 bases between them. Germline V gene sequence: CDR1 SGHDT, CDR2 YYEEEE. The CDR3 loop reads CASSFEGNYGYTF. DNA of the CDR3: TGTGCCAGCAGCTTTGAGGGTAACTATGGCTACACCTTC.

This chain uses TRBV12-3 or TRBV12-4 with TRBJ2-1, with 10 bases identical to TRBD2. The CDR3 covers 16 residues. V was pared by 3 bases and J by 5 bases, with 7 bases of the junction left unmatched. This CDR3 is CASSLQRGGLHNEQFF. The CDR3 region has the DNA TGTGCCAGCAGTTTGCAGCGGGGGGGCCTCCACAATGAGCAGTTCTTC.

As for this clonotype: The CDR3 carries no conserved terminal phenylalanine or tryptophan, so it likely arises from a read error. The chain combines TRBV7-9 with TRBJ2-2; 8 bases align to TRBD2. This CDR3 has 15 amino acids. V lost 6 bases to trimming and J lost 3 bases; unmatched junction nucleotides: 6. Germline V gene data show CDR1 as SEHNR and CDR2 as FQNEAQ (reference sequence). Here the CDR3 DNA reads TGTGCCAGCAGAAAGAGCGGGGGTCACACCGGGGAGCTGTTTTCT. Protein: CASRKSGGHTGELFS.

A few counts support this clonotype. V usage is TRBV5-1 and J usage is TRBJ2-1, with D possibly TRBD2 on 6 matching bases. Germline CDR1 reads SGHRS; CDR2 reads YFSETQ. V was cut by 7 bases and J by 5 bases, with 13 bases left in between. The CDR3 is made up of 13 amino acids. The CDR3 DNA follows: TGCGCCAGCGGGGGGAATTTGAACAATGAGCAGTTCTTC. Protein: CASGGNLNNEQFF.

Many counts were recorded for this clonotype. The chain couples TRBV2 to TRBJ1-1; 7 bases are shared with TRBD1. Germline CDR1 reads SNHLY; CDR2 reads FYNNEI. The V and J ends lost 7 bases and 5 bases, in that order; junction bases with no gene match: 16. CDR3 length: 16 amino acids. The CDR3 DNA is TGTGCCAGCATAAGGGACAGCCCCCGGGGGAGGACTGAAGCTTTCTTT. It codes for CASIRDSPRGRTEAFF. Variable domain in full (rest from reference TRBV2 and TRBJ1-1): EPEVTQTPSHQVTQMGQEVILRCVPISNHLYFYWYRQILGQKVEFLVSFYNNEISEKSEIFDDQFSVERPDGSNFTLKIRSTKLEDSAMYFCASIRDSPRGRTEAFFGQGTRLTVV.

A note on this clonotype: One end of the junction is discordant with germline, which a read error may explain. The rearrangement links TRBV19 to TRBJ1-5; no clear D. Per the germline V gene, CDR1 is LNHDA and CDR2 is SQIVND (reference sequence). This CDR3 has 18 residues. CDR3 in DNA: TGTGCCGGTAGTATGGCCCTCTCGAGACACCTGAGCAATCAGCCCCAGCATTTT. Its translation: CAGSMALSRHLSNQPQHF.

This clonotype was seen at least ten times. The chain carries TRBV5-1 and TRBJ2-5; D call uncertain. V was cut by 0 bases and J by 5 bases, with 14 bases left in between. The CDR3 is 15 amino acids. Germline CDR1 SGHRS, CDR2 YFSETQ. The CDR3 sequence: CASSLVLSQDETQYF. DNA of the CDR3: TGCGCCAGCAGCTTGGTGCTATCCCAGGACGAGACCCAGTACTTC.

Details on this clonotype: The conserved phenylalanine or tryptophan normally closing the CDR3 is absent here, so this likely arose from a read error. The chain is built from TRBV5-1 and TRBJ2-7; a possible D gene is TRBD1 (5 bases). CDR1 and CDR2 (germline): SGHRS, YFSETQ. This CDR3 is built from 14 residues. Trimming pared 0 bases from V and 2 bases from J, leaving 9 bases between. As DNA, the CDR3 is TGCGCCAGCAGCTTGGCAGGGTCCGCCTACGAGCAGTACTAC. The encoded protein is CASSLAGSAYEQYY.

The chain uses TRBV25-1 and TRBJ2-1, with TRBD1 matching 8 bases. Germline CDR1 reads MGHDK; CDR2 reads SYGVNS. The CDR3 runs 14 residues. CDR3 residues: CTTLMTGESNEQFF. The CDR3, as DNA: TGTACCACCCTTATGACAGGGGAGTCGAATGAGCAGTTCTTC.

The chain uses TRBV11-2 and TRBJ1-5; 7 nucleotides line up with TRBD1. This CDR3 contains 15 residues. Germline V gene lookup returns CDR1 SGHAT and CDR2 FQNNGV. The V segment lost 1 base and the J segment 6 bases; nucleotides outside the gene matches: 6. Here the CDR3 DNA reads TGTGCCAGCAGCTTAGGGACAGGAGGTGGTCAGCCCCAGCATTTT. Its translation is CASSLGTGGGQPQHF.

A word on this clonotype: This likely comes from a read error, as the CDR3 has no conserved phenylalanine or tryptophan at its end. The chain combines TRBV27 with TRBJ1-4, with a tentative D call TRBD1 (5 bases). The V and J ends lost 6 bases and 3 bases respectively, with 8 bases between them. Germline V gene data show CDR1 as MNHEY and CDR2 as SMNVEV (reference sequence). The CDR3 covers 13 residues. In DNA form, the CDR3 reads TGTGCCAGCAGACAGGTCGCTAATGAAAAACTGTTTTCT. Protein sequence: CASRQVANEKLFS.

This clonotype was counted between two and nine times. The V and J genes are TRBV10-3 and TRBJ1-1; no clear D gene. V gave up 4 bases and J gave up 1 base, with 4 bases separating them. The CDR3 has 12 amino acids. Per the germline V gene, CDR1 is ENHRY and CDR2 is SYGVKD. The CDR3: CAISAQNTEAFF. The CDR3 bases are TGTGCCATCAGTGCCCAGAACACTGAAGCTTTCTTT.

Only a few counts were recorded for this clonotype. The rearrangement links TRBV30 to TRBJ2-4; 11 nucleotides agree with TRBD2. The CDR3 runs to 16 residues. Germline V CDR1 and CDR2: GTSNPN, SVGIG (reference sequence). With 5 bases clipped from V and 2 bases from J, the junction kept 8 bases outside the gene matches. CDR3 nucleotides: TGTGCCTGGGATAGCGGGGGGGCCCGGACCAAAAACATTCAGTACTTC. Amino acids: CAWDSGGARTKNIQYF. Filled out from reference TRBV30 and TRBJ2-4, the complete variable domain reads SQTIHQWPATLVQPVGSPLSLECTVEGTSNPNLYWYRQAAGRGLQLLFYSVGIGQISSEVPQNLSASRPQDRQFILSSKKLLLSDSGFYLCAWDSGGARTKNIQYFGAGTRLSVL.

This clonotype was observed a few times. A much larger clone sits a single nucleotide away, making a read error possible. CDR3 bases: TGTGCCGGCAGCTCTGTGGGGGCTGGGGCCAACGTCCTGACTTTC. It specifies CAGSSVGAGANVLTF. This rearrangement joins TRBV28 to TRBJ2-6; D may match TRBD1 or TRBD2 (5 bases each). Germline CDR1 reads MDHEN; CDR2 reads SYDVKM. The length of the CDR3 is 15 residues. Drawing the rest from reference TRBV28 and TRBJ2-6, the complete variable domain is DVKVTQSSRYLVKRTGEKVFLECVQDMDHENMFWYRQDPGLGLRLIYFSYDVKMKEKGDIPEGYSVSREKKERFSLILESASTNQTSMYLCAGSSVGAGANVLTFGAGSRLTVL.

This sequence joins TRBV28 and TRBJ2-5; possibly TRBD2 for D (6 bases). The CDR3 loop spans 14 amino acids. The germline gives CDR1 MDHEN, CDR2 SYDVKM. Between the trimmed V and J ends, which lost 3 bases and 5 bases, there was a span of 13 bases. CDR3 sequence reads: CASSFAGNGETQYF. CDR3 in DNA: TGTGCCAGCAGTTTCGCGGGAAACGGGGAGACCCAGTACTTC.

This clonotype was detected ten times or more. The CDR3 DNA reads as TGTGCCAGCAGCTTGGGCGGCGTGGCTAACTATGGCTACACCTTC. It codes for CASSLGGVANYGYTF. This chain uses TRBV7-3 with TRBJ1-2; D call uncertain. The CDR3 length is 15 residues. Trimming took 3 bases from V and 0 from J, leaving 11 bases between them. Germline V CDR1 and CDR2: SGHTA, FQGTGA.

This clonotype was counted many times. This sequence joins TRBV19 and TRBJ1-1, with a possible D match to TRBD1 (5 bases). The CDR3 is made up of 15 amino acids. The germline V gene encodes CDR1 LNHDA and CDR2 SQIVND (reference sequence). V was cut by 5 bases and J by 4 bases, with 17 bases left in between. CDR3 in DNA: TGTGCCAGTAGTCCGGTGGCAGGGAGGGTCACTGAAGCTTTCTTT. It encodes CASSPVAGRVTEAFF.